This passage covers 10 T cell receptor beta chains from one sample sequenced in a study of T-cell reconstitution after alpha-beta-depleted transplantation in children. Preparation of the TCRbeta library involved a method that used unique molecular identifiers. TCRdb used MiXCR to reprocess the PCR reads, holding one entry per CDR3 protein. The profile shows about 260,000 distinct CDR3 sequences, roughly 8% of them singletons. The source material was PBMCs, mostly from graft donor cells, sampled 180 days after TCRalphabeta/CD19-depleted stem cell transplant. The receptor source for this set is a male patient aged 10 to 17 who had a stem cell transplant for acute lymphoblastic leukemia, so the T cells may come from the graft donor.

As for this clonotype: Since a much larger clone is just one base distant, this may be a read error. This sequence joins TRBV5-6 and TRBJ1-1, with D perhaps matching TRBD1 (5 bases). This CDR3 contains 15 residues. The germline V gene encodes CDR1 SGHDT and CDR2 YYEEEE. DNA for the CDR3: TGTGCCAGCAGCTTGTATGCCGGGGGAGTCACTGACGCTTTCTTT. This sequence encodes CASSLYAGGVTDAFF.

This clonotype was seen repeatedly, ten times or more. This chain connects TRBV20-1 to TRBJ2-1; 7 nucleotides align to TRBD2. V shed 1 base, J shed 9 bases, and the junction held 9 bases outside the gene matches. CDR1 is DFQATT and CDR2 is SNEGSKA in the germline V gene (reference sequence). This CDR3 region has 14 residues. For the CDR3, the DNA is TGCAGTGCTAGAGTCCCGGGAGGATTAGGTGAGCAGTTCTTC. Translation gives CSARVPGGLGEQFF.

This clonotype came up many times. V and J are TRBV10-3 and TRBJ2-7; D uncertain. This CDR3 comprises 15 residues. Deletions cut 2 bases from V and 2 bases from J, with 13 bases between. Germline CDR1 and CDR2: ENHRY and SYGVKD. CDR3 sequence reads: CAISEGHGYTYEQYF. DNA of the CDR3: TGTGCCATCAGTGAGGGGCACGGATACACCTACGAGCAGTACTTC.

This clonotype showed up many times. The genes are TRBV20-1 and TRBJ1-4; D is undetermined. Trimming pared 0 bases from V and 4 bases from J, leaving 12 bases between. Per the germline V gene, CDR1 is DFQATT and CDR2 is SNEGSKA (reference sequence). The CDR3 contains 15 residues. In nucleotides, the CDR3 is TGCAGTGCTAGAGATGGGGAAGGCGTTAATGAAAAACTGTTTTTT. This gives the protein CSARDGEGVNEKLFF.

In nucleotides, the CDR3 is TGTGCCAGCAGGATGGGGGCCGGTCATAGCAATCAGCCCCAGCATTTT. This encodes CASRMGAGHSNQPQHF. V usage is TRBV9 and J usage is TRBJ1-5; TRBD1 is a possible D gene (6 bases). V was clipped by 5 bases and J by 0 bases, with 15 bases between them. The CDR3 totals 16 residues. Germline assignment: CDR1 SGDLS and CDR2 YYNGEE.

This clonotype was observed at least ten times. The gene calls are TRBV4-2 and TRBJ2-3; possibly TRBD1 or TRBD2 for D (6 bases each). CDR1 is LGHNA and CDR2 is YNFKEQ in the germline V gene. This CDR3 is 16 amino acids long. Trimming removed 5 bases at V and 2 bases at J, with 17 bases between. The CDR3 region has the DNA TGTGCCAGCAGCGGCAGGTGGGGGGCCCTCACAGATACGCAGTATTTT. Its translation is CASSGRWGALTDTQYF.

This clonotype was observed at least ten times. This chain joins TRBV5-5 and TRBJ2-1, with D maybe TRBD1 (6 bases). V was cut by 1 base and J by 0 bases, with 17 bases left in between. The CDR3 loop spans 18 amino acids. CDR1 and CDR2 (germline): SGHKS, YYEKEE (reference sequence). The CDR3 spells CASSLPDSRGLSYNEQFF. CDR3 DNA sequence: TGTGCCAGCAGCTTGCCGGACAGTAGGGGTCTCTCCTACAATGAGCAGTTCTTC.

This clonotype came up many times. The chain joins TRBV5-1 to TRBJ2-2; TRBD1 aligns across 7 bases. V trimming: 0 bases; J trimming: 1 base; junction bases outside the gene matches: 3. Germline lookup yields CDR1 SGHRS and CDR2 YFSETQ. This CDR3 has 16 residues. The DNA of the CDR3 is TGCGCCAGCAGCTTGGGGACAGGATGGAACACCGGGGAGCTGTTTTTT. Encoded protein: CASSLGTGWNTGELFF.

This clonotype was seen a handful of times. CDR3 loop: CASRSGTANTGELFF. The CDR3 DNA sequence: TGTGCCAGCAGATCCGGGACGGCGAACACCGGGGAGCTGTTTTTT. The chain employs TRBV7-9 and TRBJ2-2; D could derive from TRBD1 or TRBD2 (5 bases each). Germline V gene lookup returns CDR1 SEHNR and CDR2 FQNEAQ (reference sequence). The CDR3 loop spans 15 amino acids. Trimming took 6 bases from V and 0 from J, leaving 11 bases between them. The full variable domain, with the rest looked up from reference TRBV7-9 and TRBJ2-2, is DTGVSQNPRHKITKRGQNVTFRCDPISEHNRLYWYRQTLGQGPEFLTYFQNEAQLEKSRLLSDRFSAERPKGSFSTLEIQRTEQGDSAMYLCASRSGTANTGELFFGEGSRLTVL.

In this sample, this clonotype turned up many times. The genes are TRBV7-2 and TRBJ1-5; D is ambiguous. Trimming cost V 5 bases and J 2 bases, with 16 bases left between them. Germline assignment: CDR1 SGHTA and CDR2 FQGNSA. The CDR3 contains 16 residues. CDR3 sequence: CASSPRADVGNQPQHF. In DNA form, the CDR3 reads TGTGCCAGCAGCCCAAGGGCAGATGTTGGCAATCAGCCCCAGCATTTT.